Presented here are 2 T cell receptor beta chains from one specimen sequenced in a study of blood T cell repertoires in COVID-19. Using immunoSEQ multiplex PCR, the repertoire was profiled, and TCRdb retains in-frame clones only, with some absent. This repertoire shows fewer than 300,000 clones, approximately 84% found once; its top ten account for 8.6%. The sequenced sample consisted of peripheral blood. These receptors originate from a human donor in a cohort sampled during active COVID-19.

The chain links TRBV2 to TRBJ2-7; 12 bases match TRBD1. Looked up from germline, CDR1 is SNHLY and CDR2 is FYNNEI. Trimming cost V 2 bases and J 5 bases; bases outside gene matches: 7. The CDR3 totals 16 residues. CDR3 DNA: TGTGCCAGCAGTGAAATGGGGACAGGGGGCCAAAACGAGCAGTACTTC. Translation: CASSEMGTGGQNEQYF.

The genes are TRBV13 and TRBJ2-1; D ambiguous. There are 13 residues in the CDR3. Trimming pared 4 bases from V and 0 bases from J, leaving 4 bases between. The germline CDR1 and CDR2 sequences are PRHDT and FYEKMQ (reference sequence). CDR3 amino acids: CASSSRSYNEQFF. The CDR3 DNA is TGTGCCAGCAGCTCCCGCTCCTACAATGAGCAGTTCTTC.